The entry below describes one TCR beta chain. Its antigen is not identified. The sample belongs to a study of identifying expanded T cells in peripheral blood. Germline V gene data show CDR1 as SGHDT and CDR2 as YYEEEE. The CDR3 totals 13 residues. With V trimmed by 5 bases and J by 2 bases, 2 bases remained unmatched. No infections or other immune events were documented during collection. Study findings and constraints: Variance in clone template counts between two-week samples significantly increased with total template count across all healthy donors. Technical replicates showed approximately 1.2 changed clones; two weeks about 16.4; four weeks 19.

Data came from immunoSEQ multiplex PCR; TCRdb stores just in-frame clones and leaves some out. In the table there are some 65,000 clones, about 80% of which are singletons. The receptor's source is a person aged 18 to 75 in good health. The sequenced sample was blood. The chain carries TRBV5-6 and TRBJ1-2, with 8 bases matching TRBD1. The CDR3 here is CASRDRVNYGYTF. The DNA for the CDR3 is TGTGCCAGCAGGGACAGGGTAAACTATGGCTACACCTTC.